The present entry profiles one TCR beta chain with its context. The record originates from a study of control samples from healthy donors and cancer patients. Germline V lookup: CDR1 SGHTA, CDR2 FQGNSA. This CDR3 is built from 14 residues. The germline V and J ends were trimmed by 0 bases and 1 base, with 5 bases remaining between them. TCRdb's table, derived via immunoSEQ multiplex PCR, lists solely in-frame clones and lacks some. Of roughly 20,000 clones in the sample, roughly 85% were seen once. The sequence was collected from a man older than 75 with head and neck cancer. This chain joins TRBV7-2 and TRBJ2-3, with a tentative D call TRBD1 (5 bases). Sequencing input: PBMCs. CDR3 DNA sequence: TGTGCCAGCAGCTTAGCCAGGGGCACAGATACGCAGTATTTT. Translating it yields CASSLARGTDTQYF.